This T cell receptor beta chain was obtained from a study of T cell responses to AZD1222 COVID-19 vaccine. The study's findings and limits: Seropositive status at baseline applied to only a handful of AZD1222 recipients.

For this clone: The antigen is undetermined.

Germline V gene data show CDR1 as SGHTA and CDR2 as FQGTGA. The CDR3 has 17 residues. Trimming took off 3 bases at V and 0 bases at J, with 12 bases between the two ends. Data came from immunoSEQ multiplex PCR; TCRdb stores just in-frame clones and leaves some out. The sample consists of some 190,000 clones, about nine tenths of them appearing once. This chain joins TRBV7-3 and TRBJ2-6, with D perhaps matching TRBD1 or TRBD2 (6 bases each). The sample in question was peripheral blood, obtained 28 days after the second AZD1222 dose. The receptor was derived from an adult who received the AZD1222 COVID-19 vaccine. The chain's CDR3 is CASSFGGYISGANVLTF. The CDR3 DNA is TGTGCCAGCAGCTTCGGGGGCTACATCTCTGGGGCCAACGTCCTGACTTTC.